Below, 27 T cell receptor beta chains from the same sample are listed, as sequenced in a study of T-cell memory formation after mild COVID-19. TCRdb re-derived calls from the 5' RACE reads in MiXCR, one entry per CDR3 protein. The repertoire has 150,000 to 200,000 distinct CDR3 sequences, about an eighth of them found once; the top ten carry approximately 3.4%. The material sequenced was PBMCs or a T cell subset sorted from them (not recorded which). The receptors were sampled from a man younger than 35 who had mild COVID-19 (a few samples of this study predate the infection). Cell type and time point are not known.

The chain joins TRBV5-1 to TRBJ2-2; D not certain. V was cut by 0 bases and J by 5 bases, with 5 bases left in between. Germline V gene sequence: CDR1 SGHRS, CDR2 YFSETQ. CDR3 length: 13 amino acids. For the CDR3, the DNA is TGCGCCAGCAGCTTGGAGCCGACCGGGGAGCTGTTTTTT. It codes for CASSLEPTGELFF.

This clonotype occurred once. This chain connects TRBV6-1 to TRBJ1-1, with 7 bases identical to TRBD1. V lost 0 bases, J lost 13 bases, and 11 bases stayed unmatched. CDR3 length: 14 residues. Germline-derived CDR1 and CDR2 are MNHNS and SASEGT. The CDR3 sequence is CASSEASLGGTDFF. Here the CDR3 DNA reads TGTGCCAGCAGTGAAGCCTCTTTAGGGGGCACAGATTTCTTT.

V gene TRBV29-1 combines with J gene TRBJ1-4, with D possibly matching TRBD1 (6 bases). The germline V gene has CDR1 SQVTM and CDR2 ANQGSEA. V was clipped by 4 bases and J by 5 bases, with 11 bases between them. The CDR3 runs 13 residues. CDR3 nucleotides: TGCAGCGTTGCGGGACACCCGAATGAAAAACTGTTTTTT. It encodes CSVAGHPNEKLFF.

This clonotype has more than one count but fewer than ten. A much more abundant neighbour one base away suggests this may be a read error. The gene calls are TRBV5-5 and TRBJ2-5, with TRBD2 identical over 7 bases. Germline V lookup: CDR1 SGHKS, CDR2 YYEKEE (reference sequence). The CDR3 extends over 14 amino acids. The CDR3: CASSPGGIEEIQYF. The DNA for the CDR3 is TGTGCCAGCAGCCCGGGGGGAATAGAAGAGATCCAGTACTTC.

This clonotype appeared a few times. V gene TRBV30 combines with J gene TRBJ1-3, with D possibly TRBD1 on 5 matching bases. V shed 3 bases and J shed 2 bases, with 11 bases lying between them. The CDR3 consists of 14 residues. CDR1 is GTSNPN, CDR2 SVGIG, per germline (reference sequence). This CDR3 is CAWRWPGPGNTIYF. DNA for the CDR3: TGTGCCTGGAGATGGCCAGGGCCTGGAAACACCATATATTTT.

In this sample, this clonotype turned up a few times. CDR3: CASSLARAGGTQETQYF. CDR3 sequence (DNA): TGTGCCAGCAGTTTAGCCCGTGCGGGGGGGACCCAAGAGACCCAGTACTTC. The chain links TRBV28 to TRBJ2-5; 9 bases fit TRBD2. The germline V gene has CDR1 MDHEN and CDR2 SYDVKM. V was pared by 2 bases and J by 1 base, with 8 bases of the junction left unmatched. This CDR3 contains 17 residues.

This clonotype was seen a few times. The chain uses TRBV12-3 or TRBV12-4 and TRBJ2-3, with a possible D match to TRBD1 (6 bases). This CDR3 has 14 residues. The germline V and J ends were trimmed by 5 bases and 2 bases, with 11 bases remaining between them. In DNA, the CDR3 is TGTGCCAGCAGTCGACAGGACCACACAGATACGCAGTATTTT. Protein product: CASSRQDHTDTQYF.

This clonotype was seen many times. The chain recombines TRBV20-1 with TRBJ1-4; no clear D gene. Germline CDR1 and CDR2: DFQATT and SNEGSKA (reference sequence). V was shortened by 3 bases and J by 6 bases, with 11 bases between the two germline ends. This CDR3 is built from 13 residues. The CDR3 nucleotides are TGCAGTGCTAGGGACCCGCTTGATGAAAAACTGTTTTTT. Its translation: CSARDPLDEKLFF.

The V and J genes are TRBV5-1 and TRBJ1-5, with D possibly TRBD1 on 6 matching bases. CDR3 length: 15 residues. V shed 0 bases and J shed 5 bases, with 12 bases lying between them. The germline gives CDR1 SGHRS, CDR2 YFSETQ. In DNA form, the CDR3 reads TGCGCCAGCAGCTTGGTGCCAGGGGTACATCAGCCCCAGCATTTT. Its translation is CASSLVPGVHQPQHF.

The gene calls are TRBV2 and TRBJ2-2; possibly TRBD1 for D (6 bases). The CDR3 length is 15 residues. CDR1 is SNHLY, CDR2 FYNNEI, per germline. Trimming removed 2 bases from V and 6 bases from J, with 13 bases in between. The CDR3 nucleotides read TGTGCCAGCAGTGAACAGGGCCAGGGGTCCGGGGAGCTGTTTTTT. Protein sequence: CASSEQGQGSGELFF.

This chain uses TRBV12-3 or TRBV12-4 with TRBJ1-1; 7 bases are a match to TRBD1. The CDR3 sequence is 15 residues long. V shed 5 bases and J 4 bases; nucleotides not matched to a gene: 10. The CDR3 sequence: CASSPGGQPPTEAFF. CDR3 coding DNA: TGTGCCAGCAGTCCCGGGGGACAGCCTCCCACTGAAGCTTTCTTT.

The chain joins TRBV6-2 or TRBV6-3 to TRBJ2-5; D not certain. CDR1 and CDR2 from the germline V gene are MNHEY and SVGEGT. V was trimmed by 6 bases and J by 5 bases, leaving 7 bases between them. The CDR3 has 11 residues. The CDR3 bases are TGTGCCAGCAGCAGGCGGGAGACCCAGTACTTC. This encodes CASSRRETQYF.

The V gene is TRBV12-3 or TRBV12-4, the J gene TRBJ1-6; D perhaps matches TRBD1 (5 bases). The CDR3 consists of 13 residues. Trimming left V 1 base short and J 10 bases short, with 8 bases between. Here the CDR3 reads CASSLDEGSPLHF. For the CDR3, the DNA is TGTGCCAGCAGTTTAGATGAGGGGTCACCCCTCCACTTT.

J is TRBJ2-1 and V is TRBV7-2; D gene ambiguous. Trimming took off 5 bases at V and 12 bases at J, with 14 bases between the two ends. Germline values: CDR1 SGHTA, CDR2 FQGNSA. This CDR3 contains 12 residues. The CDR3 sequence is CASSVWTGSQFF. The CDR3 DNA reads as TGTGCCAGCAGCGTATGGACGGGTTCGCAGTTCTTC.

This clonotype was seen a handful of times. This sequence joins TRBV6-5 and TRBJ2-7, with 10 bases lining up with TRBD2. V was pared by 4 bases and J by 2 bases, with 5 bases of the junction left unmatched. The CDR3 has 15 amino acids. Germline assignment: CDR1 MNHEY and CDR2 SVGAGI. As DNA, the CDR3 is TGTGCCAGCAGTTTTAGCGGGGGGTCCCCCTACGAGCAGTACTTC. Residues: CASSFSGGSPYEQYF.

The sample holds a few counts of this clonotype. The gene calls are TRBV5-1 and TRBJ2-6, with D maybe TRBD2 (5 bases). Germline CDR1 and CDR2: SGHRS and YFSETQ. V lost 4 bases to trimming and J lost 1 base, with 9 bases between them. The CDR3 runs to 15 residues. The CDR3 protein is CASSERVSGANVLTF. CDR3 DNA sequence: TGCGCCAGCAGCGAGAGGGTATCTGGGGCCAACGTCCTGACTTTC.

This clonotype was observed a few times. The DNA of the CDR3 is TGTGCCAGCAGTTTTGAGGGAGCAGGGGCCAACGTCCTGACTTTC. Translated, it gives CASSFEGAGANVLTF. V and J are TRBV27 and TRBJ2-6, with a tentative D call TRBD2 (5 bases). This CDR3 comprises 15 residues. CDR1 and CDR2 from the germline V gene are MNHEY and SMNVEV (reference sequence). V gave up 3 bases and J gave up 4 bases, with 10 bases separating them.

The chain combines TRBV6-6 with TRBJ1-6, with D perhaps matching TRBD1 (6 bases). Germline CDR1 and CDR2: MNHNY and SVGAGI (reference sequence). The CDR3 has 15 residues. The V end lost 5 bases, the J end lost 10 bases, and 18 bases lay between the germline ends. The CDR3 sequence is CASSPPAGDISPLHF. The CDR3 DNA reads TGTGCCAGCAGTCCCCCCGCAGGGGACATCTCACCCCTCCACTTT.

The chain combines TRBV7-2 with TRBJ1-1; TRBD1 matches 9 bases. J gave up 2 bases and V 4 bases, and 2 bases lay outside the gene matches. CDR1 is SGHTA and CDR2 is FQGNSA in the germline V gene. CDR3 length: 14 amino acids. Here the CDR3 reads CASSSDRGNTEAFF. The CDR3 nucleotides read TGTGCCAGCAGCTCGGACAGGGGAAACACTGAAGCTTTCTTT.

The chain employs TRBV5-1 and TRBJ1-1, with a possible D match to TRBD1 (5 bases). Trimming removed 4 bases from V and 0 bases from J, with 16 bases in between. The length of the CDR3 is 16 residues. Germline V gene sequence: CDR1 SGHRS, CDR2 YFSETQ. The CDR3 DNA follows: TGCGCCAGCAGCGGGACGGACGGTAGCATGAACACTGAAGCTTTCTTT. Translating gives CASSGTDGSMNTEAFF.

This clonotype was observed many times. The CDR3 sequence is CASSLSSSYNSPLHF. The DNA of the CDR3 is TGCGCCAGCAGCTTGAGCAGCTCCTATAATTCACCCCTCCACTTT. The V call is TRBV5-1, the J call TRBJ1-6; the D is unclear. Germline CDR1 and CDR2: SGHRS and YFSETQ. The CDR3 is 15 residues long. V lost 1 base and J lost 0, with 5 bases in between.

This clonotype was seen only a few times. In nucleotides, the CDR3 is TGTGCCAGCAGTCCGGGACAGGGGGTTTCCACAGATACGCAGTATTTT. It encodes CASSPGQGVSTDTQYF. The chain recombines TRBV6-6 with TRBJ2-3; TRBD1 agrees at 11 bases. The CDR3 has 16 amino acids. Germline trimming cut 5 bases from V and 2 bases from J; bases unmatched to any gene: 6. Germline V gene sequence: CDR1 MNHNY, CDR2 SVGAGI (reference sequence).

The V and J genes are TRBV20-1 and TRBJ2-6, with D maybe TRBD1 (7 bases). Germline lookup yields CDR1 DFQATT and CDR2 SNEGSKA (reference sequence). The CDR3 consists of 18 residues. V lost 0 bases and J 0 bases, leaving 15 bases between the germline ends. The CDR3 nucleotides read TGCAGTGCTAGAGATTCAGGGGGACTCAGCTCTGGGGCCAACGTCCTGACTTTC. Translating gives CSARDSGGLSSGANVLTF.

This clonotype has a handful of counts. CDR3 sequence (DNA): TGCGCCAGCAGCTTAAGACAGGGGTGGGACACTGAAGCTTTCTTT. It yields the protein CASSLRQGWDTEAFF. This rearrangement joins TRBV5-1 to TRBJ1-1; 8 bases line up with TRBD1. The CDR3 extends over 15 amino acids. Trimming cost V 2 bases and J 3 bases; bases outside gene matches: 6. The germline gives CDR1 SGHRS, CDR2 YFSETQ.

This clonotype showed up just a few times. The chain employs TRBV14 and TRBJ1-4; the D gene is possibly TRBD1 (6 bases). Trimming took off 6 bases at V and 5 bases at J, with 25 bases between the two ends. Germline V lookup: CDR1 SGHDN, CDR2 FVKESK. This CDR3 is 18 amino acids long. The CDR3 spells CASSRSGWGYRANEKLFF. Here the CDR3 DNA reads TGTGCCAGCAGTCGCTCTGGTTGGGGATACAGGGCGAATGAAAAACTGTTTTTT.

This clonotype was observed a few times. J is TRBJ1-1 and V is TRBV11-2; TRBD1 might be the D (5 bases). CDR3 length equals 14 residues. CDR1 is SGHAT, CDR2 FQNNGV, per germline. Trimming shortened V by 5 bases and J by 7 bases, and 17 bases separated the two germline ends. The CDR3 bases are TGTGCCAGCAGCCGACAGAGGCCACCCTATGAAGCTTTCTTT. Its protein is CASSRQRPPYEAFF.

This clonotype occurred a few times. This sequence joins TRBV11-1 and TRBJ2-1; 11 bases map to TRBD2. This CDR3 is built from 17 residues. V lost 5 bases to trimming and J lost 0 bases; unmatched junction nucleotides: 6. Per germline, CDR1 SGHAT and CDR2 FQDESV (reference sequence). CDR3 region: CASSQGLAASSYNEQFF. The CDR3 coding sequence is TGTGCCAGCAGCCAGGGACTAGCGGCGAGCTCCTACAATGAGCAGTTCTTC.